This record concerns one TCR beta chain sequence. Its antigen is unidentified. The sample comes from a study of cytomegalovirus exposure and HLA in healthy donors. Study results and limitations: With DRB1 most and HLA-C fewest, TCR association rates differed between HLA loci in a later analysis. The study reported that TCR beta sequences accurately predicted HLA-A and HLA-B alleles in most subjects. Cytomegalovirus-associated TCR beta chains were listed, numbering roughly 150.

The PCR ran on 60 Vbeta and 13 Jbeta primers. Sequencing used immunoSEQ multiplex PCR; TCRdb keeps in-frame clones, though not all of them. The sample yields about 190,000 clones, about four fifths seen once. This receptor was obtained from a woman aged 40 to 49 in good health and CMV-seronegative. Material for sequencing was PBMCs.

CDR3 protein: CASSSLALHTDTQYF. CDR3 in DNA: TGTGCCAGCAGTTCACTAGCGCTACACACAGATACGCAGTATTTT. This rearrangement joins TRBV6-5 to TRBJ2-3, with 7 positions matching TRBD2. Germline V lookup: CDR1 MNHEY, CDR2 SVGAGI. V trimming: 4 bases; J trimming: 2 bases; junction bases outside the gene matches: 6. This CDR3 is built from 15 residues.